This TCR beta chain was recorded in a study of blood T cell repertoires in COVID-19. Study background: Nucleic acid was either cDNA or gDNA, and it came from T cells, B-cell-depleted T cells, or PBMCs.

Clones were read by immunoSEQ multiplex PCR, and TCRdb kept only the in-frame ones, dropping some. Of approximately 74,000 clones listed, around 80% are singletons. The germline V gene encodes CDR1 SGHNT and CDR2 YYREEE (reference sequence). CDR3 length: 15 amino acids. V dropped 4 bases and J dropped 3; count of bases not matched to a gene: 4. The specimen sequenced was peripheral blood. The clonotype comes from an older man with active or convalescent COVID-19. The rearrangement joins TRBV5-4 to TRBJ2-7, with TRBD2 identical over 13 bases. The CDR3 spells CASSPGLAGVYEQYF. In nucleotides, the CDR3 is TGTGCCAGCAGCCCCGGACTAGCGGGAGTCTACGAGCAGTACTTC.